These T cell receptor beta chains were read from a single sample in a study of cytomegalovirus exposure and HLA in healthy donors. Repertoires were generated with immunoSEQ multiplex PCR, while TCRdb's copy carries only in-frame clones and drops some. The sample shows more than 100,000 clones, around 72% of them seen only once. The sequencing sample was made of PBMCs. Receptor source: a woman aged 18-29 years in good health and CMV-seronegative. The CDR3 runs from the conserved cysteine through the conserved F or W. The D gene is left open where the match is weak. The size of a clone is reported for some rows only, either as once, few or many, or as a class for expanded clones.

j_call,d_call,v_call,clone_size,cdr3_length,cdr3_aa,cdr3_nt
TRBJ2-2,TRBD2,TRBV30,.,20,CAWSPFDLPLAGGYTGELFF,TGTGCCTGGTCCCCTTTCGACCTACCCCTAGCGGGAGGGTACACCGGGGAGCTGTTTTTT
TRBJ2-2,TRBD1,TRBV7-9,.,15,CASSFRTGVTGELFF,TGTGCCAGCAGCTTCCGGACAGGGGTCACCGGGGAGCTGTTTTTT
TRBJ2-7,TRBD2,TRBV28,.,11,CASRGGREQYF,TGTGCCAGCAGGGGGGGGAGGGAGCAGTACTTC
TRBJ1-3,.,TRBV18,.,16,CASSPPNQASGNTIYF,TGTGCCAGCTCACCACCGAACCAGGCCTCTGGAAACACCATATATTTT
TRBJ1-4,.,TRBV19,.,16,CASTYTGEPTNEKLFF,TGTGCCAGTACCTATACGGGGGAACCAACTAATGAAAAACTGTTTTTT
TRBJ1-1,.,TRBV5-1,.,13,CASSKDRNTEAFF,TGCGCCAGCAGCAAGGACAGGAACACTGAAGCTTTCTTT
TRBJ2-3,TRBD2,TRBV5-1,.,16,CASSLTASGRTDTQYF,TGCGCCAGCAGCCTGACCGCTAGCGGGAGGACAGATACGCAGTATTTT
TRBJ2-2,.,TRBV6-6,.,14,CASASRRGTGELFF,TGTGCCAGCGCATCCAGACGAGGCACCGGGGAGCTGTTTTTT
TRBJ2-7,.,TRBV12-2,once,15,CASRPRCGNNYEQYF,TGTGCAAGTCGCCCGCGGTGCGGGAACAACTACGAGCAGTACTTC
TRBJ2-1,.,TRBV20-1,.,11,CSARGGDEQFF,TGCAGTGCTAGAGGGGGCGATGAGCAGTTCTTC
TRBJ2-5,TRBD2,TRBV10-3,.,16,CAISKGLAGTQETQYF,TGTGCCATCTCCAAAGGACTAGCGGGAACTCAAGAGACCCAGTACTTC
TRBJ2-1,TRBD2,TRBV5-6,once,13,CASSLSSGDEQFF,TGTGCCAGCAGCTTGAGTAGCGGGGATGAGCAGTTCTTC
TRBJ1-1,TRBD1,TRBV15,.,17,CATSRDPPRQGRSEAFF,TGTGCCACCAGCAGAGACCCCCCCCGACAGGGGAGATCTGAAGCTTTCTTT